This T cell receptor (beta chain) derives from a study of control samples from healthy donors and cancer patients. V dropped 5 bases and J dropped 0 bases, with 13 bases sitting between them. The CDR3 length is 15 residues. The germline gives CDR1 SEHNR, CDR2 FQNEAQ (reference sequence). This table comes from immunoSEQ multiplex PCR, and its TCRdb copy is limited to in-frame clones, with some not included. The table has approximately 110,000 clones, approximately 90% seen once. The gene calls are TRBV7-9 and TRBJ1-2, with D possibly being TRBD1 (5 bases). Sequencing was done on a sample of blood. This receptor was taken from a human donor in good health. The donor label of this sample is uncertain. The chain's CDR3 is CASSPQAATNYGYTF. The CDR3 coding sequence is TGTGCCAGCAGCCCACAGGCAGCTACTAACTATGGCTACACCTTC.